The 26 T cell receptor beta chains below were found in one sample sequenced in a study of cytomegalovirus exposure and HLA in healthy donors. Primers: 60 Vbeta forward and 13 Jbeta reverse. Sequencing used immunoSEQ multiplex PCR; TCRdb keeps in-frame clones, though not all of them. This sample has 100,000 to 120,000 clones, with 67% found just once. Input material: PBMCs. These receptors all come from a man younger than 35 in good health and CMV-seropositive.

This chain uses TRBV6-1 with TRBJ1-3; 8 nucleotides agree with TRBD1. The CDR3 contains 14 residues. The V gene end was trimmed by 7 bases and the J gene end by 7 bases; junction bases not matched to a gene: 9. The germline V gene encodes CDR1 MNHNS and CDR2 SASEGT. Here the CDR3 reads CASTNQGAENTIYF. In DNA, the CDR3 is TGTGCCAGCACGAATCAGGGGGCGGAGAACACCATATATTTT.

The chain recombines TRBV19 with TRBJ2-5; TRBD2 might be the D (6 bases). This CDR3 region has 13 residues. V was shortened by 7 bases and J by 5 bases, with 14 bases between the two germline ends. CDR1 and CDR2 from the germline V gene are LNHDA and SQIVND (reference sequence). The CDR3 nucleotides read TGTGCCAGTAACGGAGCAGGAGGGGAGACCCAGTACTTC. Encoded protein: CASNGAGGETQYF.

The chain is built from TRBV4-2 and TRBJ2-1; D uncertain. Germline assignment: CDR1 LGHNA and CDR2 YNFKEQ. With 6 bases removed from V and 3 bases from J, the gap between germline ends came to 9 bases. The CDR3 runs 13 residues. The CDR3 reads CASRERDYNEQFF. In DNA, the CDR3 is TGTGCCAGCAGAGAACGCGACTACAATGAGCAGTTCTTC.

This clone was counted between two and nine times. The rearrangement uses TRBV6-4 and TRBJ1-1, with TRBD1 matching 8 bases. The germline V gene has CDR1 MRHNA and CDR2 SNTAGT. The CDR3 consists of 15 residues. The trim removed 0 bases at V and 5 bases at J, leaving 5 bases unmatched. CDR3 nucleotides: TGTGCCAGCAGTGACTCTCGGACAGGGCGGACTGAAGCTTTCTTT. Translation: CASSDSRTGRTEAFF.

The chain links TRBV19 to TRBJ1-5; 8 positions agree with TRBD1. V shed 3 bases and J 0 bases; nucleotides not matched to a gene: 10. Germline CDR1 reads LNHDA; CDR2 reads SQIVND (reference sequence). The CDR3 extends over 18 amino acids. The CDR3 nucleotides are TGTGCCAGTAGTATGAGGGGGACAGGTGGGGCTAGCAATCAGCCCCAGCATTTT. Residues: CASSMRGTGGASNQPQHF.

The chain has TRBV11-2 and TRBJ1-1, with no clear D. The CDR3 consists of 15 residues. Germline loops: CDR1 SGHAT, CDR2 FQNNGV. Trimming removed 5 bases at V and 5 bases at J, with 18 bases between. In DNA form, the CDR3 reads TGTGCCAGCAGCAGCCGAGGGTGGAGGAAGACTGAAGCTTTCTTT. Amino acids: CASSSRGWRKTEAFF.

V and J are TRBV6-5 and TRBJ1-1; D gene unclear. The ends were cut back, 5 bases at V and 0 bases at J, with 13 bases in the middle. Germline assignment: CDR1 MNHEY and CDR2 SVGAGI. The CDR3 totals 15 residues. The CDR3 region has the DNA TGTGCCAGCAGTCGAGGTGGTTACATGAACACTGAAGCTTTCTTT. Translating it yields CASSRGGYMNTEAFF.

This chain uses TRBV2 with TRBJ1-2; no definite D call. V was shortened by 4 bases and J by 4 bases, with 13 bases between the two germline ends. This CDR3 region has 14 residues. CDR1 SNHLY and CDR2 FYNNEI come from the germline V gene. CDR3 amino acids: CASSVGGDTYGYTF. Here the CDR3 DNA reads TGTGCCAGCAGTGTCGGAGGAGACACCTATGGCTACACCTTC.

The gene calls are TRBV28 and TRBJ1-1; no clear D gene. The length of the CDR3 is 17 residues. Trimming shortened V by 3 bases and J by 0 bases, and 17 bases separated the two germline ends. Germline V lookup: CDR1 MDHEN, CDR2 SYDVKM. CDR3 sequence: CASSLGRLPLMNTEAFF. CDR3 coding DNA: TGTGCCAGCAGTTTGGGCAGGCTACCCCTGATGAACACTGAAGCTTTCTTT.

The rearrangement joins TRBV5-1 to TRBJ2-7; 11 nucleotides align to TRBD2. V lost 3 bases to trimming and J lost 3 bases; unmatched junction nucleotides: 11. This CDR3 comprises 17 residues. The germline V gene encodes CDR1 SGHRS and CDR2 YFSETQ. DNA for the CDR3: TGCGCCAGCAGCTCTCTCGGGACTAGCGGCTTGAGCTACGAGCAGTACTTC. Protein product: CASSSLGTSGLSYEQYF.

This clone appeared a few times. The J gene is TRBJ1-2, the V gene TRBV28; TRBD1 is a possible D gene (6 bases). The CDR3 runs to 14 residues. V lost 6 bases and J lost 3, with 14 bases in between. CDR1 is MDHEN, CDR2 SYDVKM, per germline. The CDR3 sequence is CASRGRDTHYGYTF. For the CDR3, the DNA is TGTGCCAGCAGGGGAAGGGACACACACTATGGCTACACCTTC.

Details on this clone: The identical CDR3 is also encoded by other nucleotide sequences in the sample. The gene calls are TRBV5-6 and TRBJ2-5, with D perhaps matching TRBD1 (5 bases). The CDR3 runs 13 residues. The V and J ends lost 0 bases and 2 bases respectively, with 5 bases between them. The germline gives CDR1 SGHDT, CDR2 YYEEEE. CDR3 bases: TGTGCCAGCAGCTTGGGACAGCAAGAGACCCAGTACTTC. Its translation: CASSLGQQETQYF.

This clone has just a few counts. V is TRBV19 and J is TRBJ1-3; D is possibly TRBD1 (6 bases). Germline V gene sequence: CDR1 LNHDA, CDR2 SQIVND (reference sequence). CDR3 length equals 13 residues. The V end lost 7 bases, the J end lost 4 bases, and 11 bases lay between the germline ends. CDR3 protein: CASKRTAGNTIYF. CDR3 nucleotides: TGTGCCAGTAAGAGGACAGCGGGAAACACCATATATTTT.

This clone was detected once. The J gene is TRBJ2-2, the V gene TRBV18; the match to TRBD2 covers 10 bases. The V segment lost 0 bases and the J segment 4 bases; nucleotides outside the gene matches: 5. The length of the CDR3 is 17 residues. Germline loops: CDR1 KGHSH, CDR2 LQKENI. CDR3 nucleotide sequence: TGTGCCAGCTCACCACCAGCGGGGGGGCTTGGCACCGGGGAGCTGTTTTTT. Translation: CASSPPAGGLGTGELFF.

The chain recombines TRBV28 with TRBJ1-1; 8 bases are shared with TRBD1. Germline loops: CDR1 MDHEN, CDR2 SYDVKM. CDR3 length equals 16 residues. Trimming cost V 5 bases and J 3 bases; bases outside gene matches: 11. The CDR3 DNA reads TGTGCCAGCAGTCTGATTCAGGGGGCATCGGACACTGAAGCTTTCTTT. This gives the protein CASSLIQGASDTEAFF.

The table lists this clone with a few counts. The chain uses TRBV15 and TRBJ2-7, with 7 nucleotides matching TRBD2. CDR3 size: 10 residues. After removal of 11 bases from V and 9 bases from J, the junction contained 7 bases not matched to a gene. Germline-derived CDR1 and CDR2 are LNHNV and YYDKDF (reference sequence). The CDR3 sequence is CASGRTPQYV. DNA of the CDR3: TGTGCCTCCGGGAGGACACCGCAGTACGTC.

The chain links TRBV10-2 to TRBJ1-2; D unclear. V lost 2 bases to trimming and J lost 8 bases, with 18 bases between them. Germline assignment: CDR1 WSHSY and CDR2 SAAADI. The CDR3 length is 15 residues. DNA of the CDR3: TGCGCCAGCAGTGAGACGACGACCCGGGGAGGAGGCTACACCTTC. Translating gives CASSETTTRGGGYTF.

The V gene is TRBV5-1, the J gene TRBJ2-3; possible D gene TRBD2, 6 bases. V was shortened by 0 bases and J by 3 bases, with 8 bases between the two germline ends. The CDR3 has 14 residues. Germline CDR1 is SGHRS and CDR2 is YFSETQ. The CDR3 DNA sequence: TGCGCCAGCAGCTTGGAGGCGGGAACAGATACGCAGTATTTT. It encodes CASSLEAGTDTQYF.

This sequence joins TRBV28 and TRBJ1-4; D not certain. Germline loops: CDR1 MDHEN, CDR2 SYDVKM. The CDR3 has 12 residues. V was pared by 8 bases and J by 8 bases, with 12 bases between. The CDR3 region has the DNA TGTGCCAGCGAGGGAGCTGGGGAAAAACTGTTTTTT. This gives the protein CASEGAGEKLFF.

This chain uses TRBV10-2 with TRBJ1-2; D unresolved. The CDR3 totals 16 residues. CDR1 WSHSY and CDR2 SAAADI come from the germline V gene. Trimming took 4 bases from V and 0 from J, leaving 15 bases between them. In DNA, the CDR3 is TGCGCCAGCAGTGTAGAACCAGCGGCCGCTAACTATGGCTACACCTTC. Amino acids: CASSVEPAAANYGYTF.

The J gene is TRBJ2-4, the V gene TRBV6-4; 9 nucleotides agree with TRBD1. The junction had 21 bases not matched to a gene; V was cut back by 9 bases and J by 3 bases. The CDR3 is 19 amino acids. Germline V gene sequence: CDR1 MRHNA, CDR2 SNTAGT. The CDR3 reads CARGVGGQGWPGGKNIQYF. In DNA form, the CDR3 reads TGTGCCAGGGGGGTGGGGGGACAGGGTTGGCCCGGCGGCAAAAACATTCAGTACTTC.

The chain is built from TRBV9 and TRBJ2-3, with D maybe TRBD1 (5 bases). This CDR3 is built from 13 residues. Germline CDR1 and CDR2: SGDLS and YYNGEE. The V end lost 1 base, the J end lost 3 bases, and 6 bases lay between the germline ends. DNA of the CDR3: TGTGCCAGCAGCGTACAGGGAACAGATACGCAGTATTTT. Residues: CASSVQGTDTQYF.

The V and J genes are TRBV5-1 and TRBJ1-5; weak D call: TRBD1 (6 bases). The ends were cut back, 2 bases at V and 2 bases at J, with 8 bases in the middle. The CDR3 is 14 amino acids. Germline loops: CDR1 SGHRS, CDR2 YFSETQ. The CDR3 spells CASSLGGGNQPQHF. CDR3 bases: TGCGCCAGCAGCTTAGGGGGAGGCAATCAGCCCCAGCATTTT.

This clone was found a few times. V usage is TRBV6-6 and J usage is TRBJ2-1; D might be TRBD1 (6 bases). Trimming removed 1 base from V and 6 bases from J, with 10 bases in between. Germline values: CDR1 MNHNY, CDR2 SVGAGI (reference sequence). The CDR3 spans 14 residues. The CDR3 reads CASSYFQGRNEQFF. The CDR3 DNA follows: TGTGCCAGCAGTTACTTTCAGGGGCGCAATGAGCAGTTCTTC.

The CDR3 coding sequence is TGTGCCATCAGTGATCGGCTAGCGGGTGATGGGGATACGCAGTATTTT. It translates to CAISDRLAGDGDTQYF. The V and J genes are TRBV10-3 and TRBJ2-3; 8 bases fit TRBD2. CDR3 length equals 16 residues. V trimming: 3 bases; J trimming: 6 bases; junction bases outside the gene matches: 11. Germline CDR1 ENHRY, CDR2 SYGVKD.

The CDR3, as DNA: TGTGCCAGCAGTGCAAACAGAGTAGTTAATGAAAAACTGTTTTTT. Translating gives CASSANRVVNEKLFF. The chain employs TRBV2 and TRBJ1-4; D remains unclear. Trimming pared 4 bases from V and 4 bases from J, leaving 13 bases between. The CDR3 contains 15 residues. CDR1 and CDR2 (germline): SNHLY, FYNNEI.